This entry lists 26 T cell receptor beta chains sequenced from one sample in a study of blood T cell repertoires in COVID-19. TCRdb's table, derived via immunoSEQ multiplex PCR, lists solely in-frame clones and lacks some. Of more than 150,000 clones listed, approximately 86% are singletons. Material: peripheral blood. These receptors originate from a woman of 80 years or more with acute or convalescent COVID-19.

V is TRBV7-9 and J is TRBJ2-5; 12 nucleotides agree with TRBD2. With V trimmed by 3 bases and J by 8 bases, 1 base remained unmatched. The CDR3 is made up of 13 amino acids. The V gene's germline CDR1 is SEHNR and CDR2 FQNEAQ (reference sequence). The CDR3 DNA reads TGTGCCAGCAGCTTGACTAGCGGGGGAACCCAGTACTTC. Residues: CASSLTSGGTQYF.

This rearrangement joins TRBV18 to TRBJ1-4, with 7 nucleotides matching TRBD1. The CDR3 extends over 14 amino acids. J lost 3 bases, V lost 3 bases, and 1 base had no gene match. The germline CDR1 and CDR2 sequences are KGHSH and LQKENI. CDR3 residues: CASSPGQSNEKLFF. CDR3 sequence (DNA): TGTGCCAGCTCACCGGGACAGTCTAATGAAAAACTGTTTTTT.

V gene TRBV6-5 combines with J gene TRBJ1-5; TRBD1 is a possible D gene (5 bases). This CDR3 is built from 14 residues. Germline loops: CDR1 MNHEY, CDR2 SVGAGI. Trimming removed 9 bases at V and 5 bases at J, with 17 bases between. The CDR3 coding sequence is TGTGCCAGTACGGGGGGGGGAGCCCATCAGCCCCAGCATTTT. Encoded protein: CASTGGGAHQPQHF.

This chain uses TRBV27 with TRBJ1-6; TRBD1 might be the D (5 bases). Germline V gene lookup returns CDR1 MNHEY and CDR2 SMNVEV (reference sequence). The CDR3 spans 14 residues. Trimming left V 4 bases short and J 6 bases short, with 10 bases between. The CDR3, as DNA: TGTGCCAGCAGTTGGACACGAAGTAATTCACCCCTCCACTTT. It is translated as CASSWTRSNSPLHF.

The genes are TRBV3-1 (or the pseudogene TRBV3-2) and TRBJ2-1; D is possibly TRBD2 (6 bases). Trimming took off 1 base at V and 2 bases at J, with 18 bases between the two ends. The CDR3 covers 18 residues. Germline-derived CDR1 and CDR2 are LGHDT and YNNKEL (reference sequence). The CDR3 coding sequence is TGTGCCAGCAGCCAAGGTTTTACGGAGACTAGGCCCTACAATGAGCAGTTCTTC. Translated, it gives CASSQGFTETRPYNEQFF.

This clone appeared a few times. CDR3 in amino acids: CASGRDVSYEQYF. In nucleotides, the CDR3 is TGTGCCAGCGGGCGGGACGTATCCTACGAGCAGTACTTC. The rearrangement links TRBV12-3 or TRBV12-4 to TRBJ2-7, with D perhaps matching TRBD2 (6 bases). The V gene lost 8 bases and the J gene lost 1 base, with 12 bases spanning the gap. The CDR3 runs 13 residues.

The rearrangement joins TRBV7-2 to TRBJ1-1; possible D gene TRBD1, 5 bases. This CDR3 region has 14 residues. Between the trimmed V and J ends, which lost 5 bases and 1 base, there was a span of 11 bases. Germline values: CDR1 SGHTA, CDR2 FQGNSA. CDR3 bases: TGTGCCAGCAGCCCGGGACTTACGAACACTGAAGCTTTCTTT. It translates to CASSPGLTNTEAFF.

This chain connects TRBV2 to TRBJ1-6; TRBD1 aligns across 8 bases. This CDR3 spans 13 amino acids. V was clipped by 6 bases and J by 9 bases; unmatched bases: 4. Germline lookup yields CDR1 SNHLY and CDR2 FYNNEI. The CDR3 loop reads CASRVDRVSPLHF. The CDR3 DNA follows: TGTGCCAGCAGAGTGGACAGGGTTTCACCCCTCCACTTT. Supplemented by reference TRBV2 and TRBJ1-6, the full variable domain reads EPEVTQTPSHQVTQMGQEVILRCVPISNHLYFYWYRQILGQKVEFLVSFYNNEISEKSEIFDDQFSVERPDGSNFTLKIRSTKLEDSAMYFCASRVDRVSPLHFGNGTRLTVT.

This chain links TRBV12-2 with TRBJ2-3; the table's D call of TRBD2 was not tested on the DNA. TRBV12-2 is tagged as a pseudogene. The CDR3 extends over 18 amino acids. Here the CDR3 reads CASRPGLAGGSSTDTQYF. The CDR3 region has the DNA TGTGCAAGTCGCCCAGGACTAGCGGGGGGGTCTAGCACAGATACGCAGTATTTT.

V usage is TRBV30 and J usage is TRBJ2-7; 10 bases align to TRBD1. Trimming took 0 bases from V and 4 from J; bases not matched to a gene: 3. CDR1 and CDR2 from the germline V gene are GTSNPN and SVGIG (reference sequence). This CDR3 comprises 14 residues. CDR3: CAWSVPGQGYEQYF. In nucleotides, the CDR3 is TGTGCCTGGAGTGTTCCGGGACAGGGGTACGAGCAGTACTTC.

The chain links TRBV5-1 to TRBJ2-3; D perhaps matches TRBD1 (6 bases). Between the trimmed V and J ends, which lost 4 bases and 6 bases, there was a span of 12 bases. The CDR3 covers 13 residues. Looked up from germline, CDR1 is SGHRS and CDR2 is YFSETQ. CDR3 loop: CASSATGWDTQYF. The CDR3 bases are TGCGCCAGCAGCGCAACAGGGTGGGATACGCAGTATTTT.

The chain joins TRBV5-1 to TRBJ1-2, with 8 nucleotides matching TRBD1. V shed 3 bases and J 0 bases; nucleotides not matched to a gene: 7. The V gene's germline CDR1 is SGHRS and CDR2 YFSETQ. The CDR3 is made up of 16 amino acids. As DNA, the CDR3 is TGCGCCAGCAGCTCTACCGGGACAGGAGCTAACTATGGCTACACCTTC. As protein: CASSSTGTGANYGYTF.

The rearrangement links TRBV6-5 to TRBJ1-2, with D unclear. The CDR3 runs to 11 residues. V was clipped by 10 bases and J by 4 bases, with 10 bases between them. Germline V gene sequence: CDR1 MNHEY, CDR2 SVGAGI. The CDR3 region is CATKSGYGYTF. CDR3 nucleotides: TGTGCCACCAAGTCCGGCTATGGCTACACCTTC.

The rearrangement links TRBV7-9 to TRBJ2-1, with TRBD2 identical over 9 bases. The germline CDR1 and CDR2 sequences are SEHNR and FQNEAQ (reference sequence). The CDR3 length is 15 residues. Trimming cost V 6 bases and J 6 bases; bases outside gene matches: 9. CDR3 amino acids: CASRPASGGTNEQFF. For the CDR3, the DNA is TGTGCCAGCAGGCCGGCCAGCGGGGGGACCAATGAGCAGTTCTTC.

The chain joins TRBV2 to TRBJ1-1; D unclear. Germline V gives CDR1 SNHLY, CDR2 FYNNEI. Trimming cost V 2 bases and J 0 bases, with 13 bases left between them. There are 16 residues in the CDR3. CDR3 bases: TGTGCCAGCAGTGAAACAACGCTTATAATGAACACTGAAGCTTTCTTT. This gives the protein CASSETTLIMNTEAFF.

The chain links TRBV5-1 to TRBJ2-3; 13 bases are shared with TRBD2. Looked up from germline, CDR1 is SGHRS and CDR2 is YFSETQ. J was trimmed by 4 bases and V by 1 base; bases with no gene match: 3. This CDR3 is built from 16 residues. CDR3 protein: CASSLTSGGAADTQYF. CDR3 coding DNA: TGCGCCAGCAGCTTGACTAGCGGGGGGGCGGCAGATACGCAGTATTTT.

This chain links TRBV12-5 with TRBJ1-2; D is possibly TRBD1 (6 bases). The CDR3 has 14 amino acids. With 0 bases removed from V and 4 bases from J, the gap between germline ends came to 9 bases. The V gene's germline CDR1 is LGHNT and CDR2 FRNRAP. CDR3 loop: CASGLVTGIYGYTF. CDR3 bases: TGTGCTAGTGGTTTGGTTACAGGGATCTATGGCTACACCTTC.

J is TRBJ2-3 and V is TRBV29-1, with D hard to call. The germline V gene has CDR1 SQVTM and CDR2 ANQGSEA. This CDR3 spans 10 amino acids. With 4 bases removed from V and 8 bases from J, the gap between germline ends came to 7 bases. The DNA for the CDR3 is TGCAGCGTTGGACCTAGTACGCAGTATTTT. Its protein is CSVGPSTQYF.

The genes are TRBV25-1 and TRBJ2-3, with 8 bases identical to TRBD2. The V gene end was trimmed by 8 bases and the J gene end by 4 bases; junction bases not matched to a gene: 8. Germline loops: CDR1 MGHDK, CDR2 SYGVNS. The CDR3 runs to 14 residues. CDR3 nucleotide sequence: TGTGCCAGCTCAGGTAGCGGGAACGCAGATACGCAGTATTTT. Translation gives CASSGSGNADTQYF.

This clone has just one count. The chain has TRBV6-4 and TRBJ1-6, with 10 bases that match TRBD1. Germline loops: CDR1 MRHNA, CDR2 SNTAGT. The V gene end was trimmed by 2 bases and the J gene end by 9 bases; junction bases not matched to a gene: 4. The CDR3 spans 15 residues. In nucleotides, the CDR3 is TGTGCCAGCAGTGACCAGGGACAGGGGAGTTCACCCCTCCACTTT. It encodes CASSDQGQGSSPLHF.

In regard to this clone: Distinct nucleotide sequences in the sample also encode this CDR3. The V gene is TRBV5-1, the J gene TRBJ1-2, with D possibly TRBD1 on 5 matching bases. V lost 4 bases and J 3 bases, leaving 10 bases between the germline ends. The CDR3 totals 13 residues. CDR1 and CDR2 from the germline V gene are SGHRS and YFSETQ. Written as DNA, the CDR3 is TGCGCCAGCAGCCTTACAGGAGACTATGGCTACACCTTC. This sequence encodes CASSLTGDYGYTF.

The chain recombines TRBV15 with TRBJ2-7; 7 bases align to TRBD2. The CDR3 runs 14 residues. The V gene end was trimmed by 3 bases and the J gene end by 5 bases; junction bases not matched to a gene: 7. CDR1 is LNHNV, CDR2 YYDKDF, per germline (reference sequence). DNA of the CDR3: TGTGCCACCAGCAGCGGCGGGAGCTTCGACGAGCAGTACTTC. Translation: CATSSGGSFDEQYF.

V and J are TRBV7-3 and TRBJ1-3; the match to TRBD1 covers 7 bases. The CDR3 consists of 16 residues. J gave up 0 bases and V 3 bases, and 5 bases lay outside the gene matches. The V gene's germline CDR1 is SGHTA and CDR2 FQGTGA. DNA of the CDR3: TGTGCCAGCAGCTTCCTCAGACAGGGCTCTGGAAACACCATATATTTT. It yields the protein CASSFLRQGSGNTIYF.

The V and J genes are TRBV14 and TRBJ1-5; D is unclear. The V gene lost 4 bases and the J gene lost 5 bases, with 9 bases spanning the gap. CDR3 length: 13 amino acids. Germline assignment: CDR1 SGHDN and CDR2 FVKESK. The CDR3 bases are TGTGCCAGCAGCCCATCGAGGTATCAGCCCCAGCATTTT. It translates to CASSPSRYQPQHF.

The CDR3 DNA sequence: TGTGCCAGCAGCTTAGGGGTTGGAGGCCGGGTTCAGTACTTC. The encoded protein is CASSLGVGGRVQYF. The chain has TRBV11-2 and TRBJ2-4, with D perhaps TRBD2 (5 bases). Trimming shortened V by 1 base and J by 11 bases, and 15 bases separated the two germline ends. The germline gives CDR1 SGHAT, CDR2 FQNNGV. The CDR3 spans 14 residues.

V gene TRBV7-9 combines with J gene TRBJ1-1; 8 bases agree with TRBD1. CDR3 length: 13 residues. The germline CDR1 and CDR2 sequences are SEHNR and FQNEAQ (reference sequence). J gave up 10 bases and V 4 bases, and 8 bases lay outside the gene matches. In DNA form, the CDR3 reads TGTGCCAGCAGCTGGGGGGCCGACAGGGGAGCTTTCTTT. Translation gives CASSWGADRGAFF.